Following are 27 T cell receptor beta chains from one sample sequenced in a study of blood T cell repertoires in COVID-19. Produced via immunoSEQ multiplex PCR; TCRdb's table is partial and in-frame only. This repertoire shows fewer than 150,000 clones, approximately 78% found once; its top ten account for approximately 11%. The sample was peripheral blood. The origin of the receptors is a man in his 60s who had recovered from COVID-19.

The chain combines TRBV7-9 with TRBJ2-2; TRBD2 might be the D (5 bases). This CDR3 has 16 amino acids. V dropped 1 base and J dropped 1 base, with 10 bases sitting between them. Germline lookup yields CDR1 SEHNR and CDR2 FQNEAQ (reference sequence). CDR3 amino acids: CASSLGSGVNTGELFF. CDR3 DNA: TGTGCCAGCAGCTTAGGAAGCGGAGTGAACACCGGGGAGCTGTTTTTT.

This sequence joins TRBV4-1 and TRBJ2-6; 9 bases map to TRBD2. The CDR3 length is 17 residues. Trimming at V came to 4 bases and at J to 0 bases, leaving 4 bases not matched to a gene. Germline assignment: CDR1 MGHRA and CDR2 YSYEKL. Written as DNA, the CDR3 is TGCGCCAGCAGCCCTAGCGGGACGAGCTCTGGGGCCAACGTCCTGACTTTC. This sequence encodes CASSPSGTSSGANVLTF.

The V and J genes are TRBV7-2 and TRBJ2-5, with 9 bases lining up with TRBD2. V lost 1 base and J lost 4; bases outside the gene matches: 7. Germline CDR1 SGHTA, CDR2 FQGNSA. CDR3 size: 16 residues. The CDR3 here is CASSLDGGGASETQYF. The CDR3 DNA reads TGTGCCAGCAGCTTAGATGGCGGGGGGGCGTCAGAGACCCAGTACTTC.

This clone was observed a handful of times. The rearrangement links TRBV27 to TRBJ2-1; 13 positions match TRBD2. V lost 5 bases, J lost 6 bases, and 19 bases stayed unmatched. Germline V gene lookup returns CDR1 MNHEY and CDR2 SMNVEV (reference sequence). The CDR3 sequence is 20 residues long. The CDR3 nucleotides read TGTGCCAGCAGTCCACTGACAGGGGAAAAACTAGCGGGAGGGTCCAATGAGCAGTTCTTC. It encodes CASSPLTGEKLAGGSNEQFF.

The V and J genes are TRBV6-6 and TRBJ1-5; 7 nucleotides align to TRBD1. Germline V gives CDR1 MNHNY, CDR2 SVGAGI (reference sequence). The CDR3 runs to 13 residues. J was trimmed by 3 bases and V by 6 bases; bases with no gene match: 2. CDR3 coding DNA: TGTGCCAGCAGCCAGGGGGACAATCAGCCCCAGCATTTT. Amino acid sequence: CASSQGDNQPQHF.

This clone was found once. This chain joins TRBV10-3 and TRBJ2-1; TRBD2 matches at 12 bases. The V gene's germline CDR1 is ENHRY and CDR2 SYGVKD. Trimming cost V 3 bases and J 8 bases; bases outside gene matches: 8. This CDR3 region has 16 residues. CDR3 in amino acids: CAISEAATSGGHEQFF. The CDR3 DNA reads TGTGCCATCAGTGAAGCGGCTACTAGCGGGGGGCATGAGCAGTTCTTC.

The chain couples TRBV29-1 to TRBJ1-4; no definite D call. The V end was cut by 0 bases, the J end by 3 bases, with 17 bases between. Looked up from germline, CDR1 is SQVTM and CDR2 is ANQGSEA. The CDR3 is 17 amino acids. CDR3 coding DNA: TGCAGCGTTGAAGATACTAGTGCACCGGCGGCTAATGAAAAACTGTTTTTT. It translates to CSVEDTSAPAANEKLFF.

The CDR3, as DNA: TGTGCCAGCTCACTAGACAGGTACACTGAAGCTTTCTTT. Translating gives CASSLDRYTEAFF. This chain links TRBV18 with TRBJ1-1, with D maybe TRBD1 (6 bases). CDR1 KGHSH and CDR2 LQKENI come from the germline V gene. The CDR3 runs to 13 residues. Trimming took off 4 bases at V and 3 bases at J, with 9 bases between the two ends.

The J gene is TRBJ1-2, the V gene TRBV5-6, with D possibly being TRBD1 (5 bases). V was clipped by 4 bases and J by 4 bases, with 14 bases between them. The V gene's germline CDR1 is SGHDT and CDR2 YYEEEE. The CDR3 runs to 14 residues. CDR3 sequence: CASSVAGTPYGYTF. The DNA of the CDR3 is TGTGCCAGCAGCGTAGCCGGGACTCCCTATGGCTACACCTTC.

The V gene is TRBV9, the J gene TRBJ2-2; 7 bases are shared with TRBD1. The CDR3 sequence is 16 residues long. Germline V gene data show CDR1 as SGDLS and CDR2 as YYNGEE. V lost 0 bases, J lost 2 bases, and 4 bases stayed unmatched. The CDR3 spells CASSVGGGFNTGELFF. CDR3 coding DNA: TGTGCCAGCAGCGTAGGAGGGGGCTTTAACACCGGGGAGCTGTTTTTT.

This clone was counted ten times or more. This chain uses TRBV4-1 with TRBJ2-6; 9 nucleotides agree with TRBD1. The germline V gene encodes CDR1 MGHRA and CDR2 YSYEKL. CDR3 size: 22 residues. V shed 2 bases, J shed 1 base, and the junction held 18 bases outside the gene matches. The CDR3 bases are TGCGCCAGCAGCCAATTAGGGTTAAACAGGGGGCCGCACAGGTCTGGGGCCAACGTCCTGACTTTC. Its translation: CASSQLGLNRGPHRSGANVLTF.

This clone was recorded once. V gene TRBV19 combines with J gene TRBJ1-2, with 8 bases fitting TRBD1. This CDR3 is built from 16 residues. Losses at the gene ends were 0 bases for V and 3 bases for J; bases not matched to a gene: 6. Germline V gives CDR1 LNHDA, CDR2 SQIVND (reference sequence). The CDR3 bases are TGTGCCAGTAGTATAGACCCTTCAGGGGGCTACTATGGCTACACCTTC. Translated: CASSIDPSGGYYGYTF.

V and J are TRBV19 and TRBJ1-5; D is possibly TRBD1 (6 bases). The CDR3 spans 16 residues. Germline loops: CDR1 LNHDA, CDR2 SQIVND (reference sequence). The V and J ends lost 7 bases and 1 base respectively, with 17 bases between them. CDR3 sequence reads: CASTSRGHTSNQPQHF. DNA of the CDR3: TGTGCCAGTACTTCCCGGGGACACACGAGCAATCAGCCCCAGCATTTT.

The rearrangement links TRBV30 to TRBJ2-5; D call uncertain. The ends were cut back, 4 bases at V and 2 bases at J, with 5 bases in the middle. The CDR3 has 11 amino acids. Per the germline V gene, CDR1 is GTSNPN and CDR2 is SVGIG (reference sequence). The CDR3 DNA reads TGTGCCTGGACAGGTCAAGAGACCCAGTACTTC. Its protein is CAWTGQETQYF.

V gene TRBV7-2 combines with J gene TRBJ1-5; D uncertain. The CDR3 covers 14 residues. V lost 3 bases and J 2 bases, leaving 8 bases between the germline ends. Germline-derived CDR1 and CDR2 are SGHTA and FQGNSA. The CDR3 DNA is TGTGCCAGCAGCTTCGCGGGAGGCAATCAGCCCCAGCATTTT. Protein product: CASSFAGGNQPQHF.

This chain links TRBV11-3 with TRBJ1-1; perhaps TRBD1 as D (6 bases). CDR3 length: 12 residues. V was cut by 8 bases and J by 2 bases, with 9 bases left in between. Germline-derived CDR1 and CDR2 are SGHNT and YENEEA. The CDR3 region is CASRGANTEAFF. The CDR3 coding sequence is TGTGCCAGCCGGGGGGCTAACACTGAAGCTTTCTTT.

The gene calls are TRBV28 and TRBJ1-5, with TRBD1 matching 9 bases. With V trimmed by 3 bases and J by 3 bases, 3 bases remained unmatched. The CDR3 is 15 residues long. Germline loops: CDR1 MDHEN, CDR2 SYDVKM. The CDR3 coding sequence is TGTGCCAGCAGTTTTAACAGGGGGCTCAATCAGCCCCAGCATTTT. Translating it yields CASSFNRGLNQPQHF.

This clone was recorded only once. The genes are TRBV19 and TRBJ1-2; 9 bases are a match to TRBD1. This CDR3 comprises 14 residues. CDR1 and CDR2 from the germline V gene are LNHDA and SQIVND (reference sequence). The junction had 6 bases not matched to a gene; V was cut back by 5 bases and J by 5 bases. Written as DNA, the CDR3 is TGTGCCAGTAGTGTGGGACAGGGCCCGTATGGCTACACCTTC. This codes for CASSVGQGPYGYTF.

This clone came up once. The V and J genes are TRBV2 and TRBJ1-1; the D gene is possibly TRBD1 (6 bases). Germline V lookup: CDR1 SNHLY, CDR2 FYNNEI. Trimming cost V 6 bases and J 7 bases, with 15 bases left between them. The CDR3 has 13 residues. CDR3 DNA: TGTGCCAGCAGGCAAGGGACACATATTGAAGCTTTCTTT. Translating gives CASRQGTHIEAFF.

The chain is built from TRBV5-5 and TRBJ1-5; possible D gene TRBD1, 6 bases. Germline CDR1 reads SGHKS; CDR2 reads YYEKEE (reference sequence). With 1 base removed from V and 0 bases from J, the gap between germline ends came to 11 bases. This CDR3 has 16 amino acids. Here the CDR3 reads CASSLLDSSSNQPQHF. The CDR3 nucleotides read TGTGCCAGCAGCTTGCTGGACAGCTCTAGCAATCAGCCCCAGCATTTT.

This chain uses TRBV28 with TRBJ2-7; D is perhaps TRBD2 (7 bases). The germline V gene has CDR1 MDHEN and CDR2 SYDVKM. CDR3 size: 14 residues. V was pared by 4 bases and J by 6 bases, with 16 bases between. Here the CDR3 reads CASSYRGGGREQYF. In DNA form, the CDR3 reads TGTGCCAGCAGTTACCGGGGAGGGGGGCGCGAGCAGTACTTC.

This chain uses TRBV28 with TRBJ1-5, with TRBD1 matching 7 bases. This CDR3 is 15 amino acids long. Germline CDR1 is MDHEN and CDR2 is SYDVKM. The V segment lost 10 bases and the J segment 2 bases; nucleotides outside the gene matches: 11. For the CDR3, the DNA is TGTGCCACCCGTCGACAGGGCGATGGCAATCAGCCCCAGCATTTT. This encodes CATRRQGDGNQPQHF.

This clone has just one count. This rearrangement joins TRBV19 to TRBJ1-5, with 10 bases that match TRBD1. This CDR3 region has 14 residues. Germline V lookup: CDR1 LNHDA, CDR2 SQIVND (reference sequence). Losses at the gene ends were 10 bases for V and 4 bases for J; bases not matched to a gene: 7. CDR3 bases: TGTGCCACAATTCCGGGACAGGGGAATCAGCCCCAGCATTTT. Protein: CATIPGQGNQPQHF.

V usage is TRBV10-3 and J usage is TRBJ2-7; 8 bases match TRBD1. The ends lost 5 bases at V and 2 bases at J; junction bases unmatched: 5. The CDR3 has 14 amino acids. Germline CDR1 is ENHRY and CDR2 is SYGVKD. CDR3 residues: CAISRIQGAYEQYF. The CDR3 DNA reads as TGTGCCATCAGTCGAATACAGGGGGCCTACGAGCAGTACTTC.

The chain couples TRBV30 to TRBJ2-6; 7 bases map to TRBD1. J gave up 4 bases and V 1 base, and 1 base lay outside the gene matches. The germline V gene has CDR1 GTSNPN and CDR2 SVGIG (reference sequence). The CDR3 has 14 residues. CDR3 nucleotides: TGTGCCTGGAGTGCGGGACAGGGGGCCAACGTCCTGACTTTC. Amino acids: CAWSAGQGANVLTF.

This chain uses TRBV29-1 with TRBJ2-5, with 9 bases aligning to TRBD2. The CDR3 consists of 16 residues. The J segment lost 5 bases and the V segment lost 0 bases, leaving 10 bases of the junction unmatched. Germline loops: CDR1 SQVTM, CDR2 ANQGSEA. The chain's CDR3 is CSVEEAGRGGSETQYF. In nucleotides, the CDR3 is TGCAGCGTTGAAGAGGCTGGGCGGGGGGGCTCGGAGACCCAGTACTTC.

This sequence joins TRBV6-5 and TRBJ1-1; a possible D gene is TRBD1 (6 bases). This CDR3 region has 15 residues. Trimming removed 0 bases from V and 2 bases from J, with 10 bases in between. CDR1 is MNHEY and CDR2 is SVGAGI in the germline V gene. CDR3 nucleotides: TGTGCCAGCAGTTACTCAGGGGGATACAACACTGAAGCTTTCTTT. The encoded protein is CASSYSGGYNTEAFF.